This entry is about one T cell receptor beta chain. The germline V and J ends were trimmed by 0 bases and 7 bases, with 10 bases remaining between them. The germline V gene encodes CDR1 WNHNN and CDR2 SYGVQD (reference sequence). The CDR3 extends over 15 amino acids. This entry belongs to a study of blood T cell repertoires in COVID-19. Study-wide context: The United States, Italy and Spain provided the acute and convalescent COVID-19 samples. The cDNA or gDNA used as material had been derived from T cells, B-cell-depleted T cells, or PBMCs.

Produced via immunoSEQ multiplex PCR; TCRdb's table is partial and in-frame only. The repertoire holds approximately 92,000 clones, 55% to 80% seen once, with roughly 25% in the top ten. This receptor was obtained from a woman aged 55-69 years in a cohort sampled during active or convalescent COVID-19. The chain links TRBV10-1 to TRBJ1-6, with D perhaps TRBD1 (5 bases). The material sequenced was peripheral blood. DNA for the CDR3: TGCGCCAGCAGTGAGTCGATCCAGGGAAATTCACCCCTCCACTTT. This sequence encodes CASSESIQGNSPLHF.